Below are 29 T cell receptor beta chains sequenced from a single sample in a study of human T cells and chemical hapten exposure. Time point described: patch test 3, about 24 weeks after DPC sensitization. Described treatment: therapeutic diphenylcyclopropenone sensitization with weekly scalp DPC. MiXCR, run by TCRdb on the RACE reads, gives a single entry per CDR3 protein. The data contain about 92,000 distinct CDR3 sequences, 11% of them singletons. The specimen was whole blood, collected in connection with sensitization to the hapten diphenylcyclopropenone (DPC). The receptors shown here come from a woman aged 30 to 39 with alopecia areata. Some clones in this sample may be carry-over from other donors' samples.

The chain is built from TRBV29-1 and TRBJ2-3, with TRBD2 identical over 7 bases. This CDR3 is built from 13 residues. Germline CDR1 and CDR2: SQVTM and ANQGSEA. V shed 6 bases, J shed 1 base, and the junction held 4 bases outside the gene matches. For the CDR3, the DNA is TGCAGCGTGAGGGCGGGGGGCACAGATACGCAGTATTTT. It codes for CSVRAGGTDTQYF.

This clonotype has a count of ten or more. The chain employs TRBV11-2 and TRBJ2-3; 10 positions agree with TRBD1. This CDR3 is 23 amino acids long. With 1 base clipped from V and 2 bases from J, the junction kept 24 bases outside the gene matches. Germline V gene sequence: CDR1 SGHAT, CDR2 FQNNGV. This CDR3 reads CASSLAAAPGQGFYLPSTDTQYF. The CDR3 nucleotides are TGTGCCAGCAGCTTAGCGGCGGCTCCGGGACAGGGGTTCTACCTACCTTCCACAGATACGCAGTATTTT.

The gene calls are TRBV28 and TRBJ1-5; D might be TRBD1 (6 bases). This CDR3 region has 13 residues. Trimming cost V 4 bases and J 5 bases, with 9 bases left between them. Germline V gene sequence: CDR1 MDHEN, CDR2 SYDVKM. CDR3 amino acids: CASSWTVDQPQHF. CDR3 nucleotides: TGTGCCAGCAGTTGGACAGTGGATCAGCCCCAGCATTTT.

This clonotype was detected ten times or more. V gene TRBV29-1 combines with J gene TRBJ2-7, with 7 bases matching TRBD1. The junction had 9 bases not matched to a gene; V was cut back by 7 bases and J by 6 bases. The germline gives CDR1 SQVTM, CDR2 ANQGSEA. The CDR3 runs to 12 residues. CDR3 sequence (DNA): TGCAGCGCCCTAGACAGGGTCGGCGAGCAGTACTTC. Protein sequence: CSALDRVGEQYF.

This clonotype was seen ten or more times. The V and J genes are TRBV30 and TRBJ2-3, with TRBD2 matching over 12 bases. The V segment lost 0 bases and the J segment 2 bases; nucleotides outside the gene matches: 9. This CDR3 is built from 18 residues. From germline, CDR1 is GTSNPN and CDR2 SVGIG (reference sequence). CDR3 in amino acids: CAWSVWRTSGVNTDTQYF. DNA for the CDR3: TGTGCCTGGAGTGTATGGAGGACTAGCGGGGTGAACACAGATACGCAGTATTTT.

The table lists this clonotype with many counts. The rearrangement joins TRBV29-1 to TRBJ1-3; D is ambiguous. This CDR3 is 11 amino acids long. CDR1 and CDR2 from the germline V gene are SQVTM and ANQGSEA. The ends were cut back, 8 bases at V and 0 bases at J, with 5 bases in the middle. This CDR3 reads CSTYSGNTIYF. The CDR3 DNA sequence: TGCAGCACCTACTCTGGAAACACCATATATTTT.

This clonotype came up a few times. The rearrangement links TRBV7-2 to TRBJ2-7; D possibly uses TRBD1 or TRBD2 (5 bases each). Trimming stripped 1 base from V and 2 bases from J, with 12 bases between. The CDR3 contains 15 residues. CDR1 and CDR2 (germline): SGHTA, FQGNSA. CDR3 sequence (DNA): TGTGCCAGCAGCTTAGGGGCCGGGGCCACCTACGAGCAGTACTTC. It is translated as CASSLGAGATYEQYF.

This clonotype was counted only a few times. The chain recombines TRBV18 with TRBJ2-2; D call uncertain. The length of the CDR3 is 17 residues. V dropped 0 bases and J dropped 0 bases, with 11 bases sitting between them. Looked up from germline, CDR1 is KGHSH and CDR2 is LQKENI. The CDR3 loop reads CASSPPGSATNTGELFF. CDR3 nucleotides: TGTGCCAGCTCACCACCTGGTTCAGCCACGAACACCGGGGAGCTGTTTTTT.

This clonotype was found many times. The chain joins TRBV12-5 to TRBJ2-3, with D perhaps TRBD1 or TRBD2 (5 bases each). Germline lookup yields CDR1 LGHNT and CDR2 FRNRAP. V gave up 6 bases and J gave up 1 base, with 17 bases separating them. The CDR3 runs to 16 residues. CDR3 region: CASGDHARGGTDTQYF. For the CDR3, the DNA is TGTGCTAGTGGAGACCACGCCAGAGGGGGCACAGATACGCAGTATTTT.

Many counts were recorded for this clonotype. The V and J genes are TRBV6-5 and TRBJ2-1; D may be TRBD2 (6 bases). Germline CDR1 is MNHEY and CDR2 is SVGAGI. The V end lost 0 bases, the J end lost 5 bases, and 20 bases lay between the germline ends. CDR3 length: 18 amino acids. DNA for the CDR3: TGTGCCAGCAGTTACTCAAATTCCCGGGCCTGGGGGGACAATGAGCAGTTCTTC. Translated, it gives CASSYSNSRAWGDNEQFF.

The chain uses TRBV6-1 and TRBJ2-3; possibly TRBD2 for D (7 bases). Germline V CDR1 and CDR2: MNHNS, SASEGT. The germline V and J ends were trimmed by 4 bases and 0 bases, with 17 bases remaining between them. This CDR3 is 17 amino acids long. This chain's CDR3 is CASSGGGHTGSTDTQYF. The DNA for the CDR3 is TGTGCCAGCAGTGGGGGGGGCCATACCGGGAGCACAGATACGCAGTATTTT.

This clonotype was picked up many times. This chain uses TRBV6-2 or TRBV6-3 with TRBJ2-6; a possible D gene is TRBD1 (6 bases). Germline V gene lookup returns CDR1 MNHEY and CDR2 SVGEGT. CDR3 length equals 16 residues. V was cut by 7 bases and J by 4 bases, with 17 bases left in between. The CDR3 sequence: CASTENSGVGANVLTF. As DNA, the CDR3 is TGTGCCAGCACCGAAAACTCAGGGGTCGGGGCCAACGTCCTGACTTTC.

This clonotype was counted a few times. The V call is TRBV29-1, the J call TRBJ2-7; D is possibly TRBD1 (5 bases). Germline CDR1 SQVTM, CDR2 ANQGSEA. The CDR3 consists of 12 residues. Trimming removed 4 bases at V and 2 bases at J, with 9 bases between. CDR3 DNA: TGCAGCGTTGTGGGGCAGACCTACGAGCAGTACTTC. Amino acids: CSVVGQTYEQYF.

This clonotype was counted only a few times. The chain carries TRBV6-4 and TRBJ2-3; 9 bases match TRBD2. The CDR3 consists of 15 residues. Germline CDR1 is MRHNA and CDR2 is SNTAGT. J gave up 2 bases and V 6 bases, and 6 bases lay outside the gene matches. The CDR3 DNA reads TGTGCCAGCAGGACCGGGACTAGCCCCACAGATACGCAGTATTTT. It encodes CASRTGTSPTDTQYF.

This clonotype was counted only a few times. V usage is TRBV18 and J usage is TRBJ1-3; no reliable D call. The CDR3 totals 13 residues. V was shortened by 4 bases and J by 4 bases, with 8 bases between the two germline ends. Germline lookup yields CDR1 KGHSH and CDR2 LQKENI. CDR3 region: CASSLSGGNTIYF. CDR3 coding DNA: TGTGCCAGCTCACTCAGCGGGGGAAACACCATATATTTT. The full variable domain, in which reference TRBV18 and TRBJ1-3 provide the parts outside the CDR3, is NAGVMQNPRHLVRRRGQEARLRCSPMKGHSHVYWYRQLPEEGLKFMVYLQKENIIDESGMPKERFSAEFPKEGPSILRIQQVVRGDSAAYFCASSLSGGNTIYFGEGSWLTVV.

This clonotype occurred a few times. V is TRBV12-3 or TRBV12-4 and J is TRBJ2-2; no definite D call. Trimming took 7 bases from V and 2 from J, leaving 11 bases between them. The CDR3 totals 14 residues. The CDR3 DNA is TGTGCCAGCACCAAGACGGTCAACACCGGGGAGCTGTTTTTT. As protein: CASTKTVNTGELFF.

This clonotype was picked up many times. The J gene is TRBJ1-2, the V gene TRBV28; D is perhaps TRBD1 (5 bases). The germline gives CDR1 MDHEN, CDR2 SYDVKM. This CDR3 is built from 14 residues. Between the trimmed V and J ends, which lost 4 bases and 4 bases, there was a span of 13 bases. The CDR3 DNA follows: TGTGCCAGCAGTTCACCCCCGGGGGGCTATGGCTACACCTTC. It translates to CASSSPPGGYGYTF.

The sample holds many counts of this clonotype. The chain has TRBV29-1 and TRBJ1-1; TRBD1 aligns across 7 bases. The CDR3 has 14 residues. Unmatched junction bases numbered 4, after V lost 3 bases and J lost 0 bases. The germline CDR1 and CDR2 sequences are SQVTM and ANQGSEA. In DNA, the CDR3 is TGCAGCGTTGACAGGGGGGATATGAACACTGAAGCTTTCTTT. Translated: CSVDRGDMNTEAFF.

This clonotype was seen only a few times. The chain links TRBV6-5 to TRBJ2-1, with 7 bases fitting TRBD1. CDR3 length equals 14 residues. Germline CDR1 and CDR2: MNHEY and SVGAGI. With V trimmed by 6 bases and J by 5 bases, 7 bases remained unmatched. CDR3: CASRGQMRHNEQFF. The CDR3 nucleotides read TGTGCCAGCAGGGGACAGATGAGGCACAATGAGCAGTTCTTC.

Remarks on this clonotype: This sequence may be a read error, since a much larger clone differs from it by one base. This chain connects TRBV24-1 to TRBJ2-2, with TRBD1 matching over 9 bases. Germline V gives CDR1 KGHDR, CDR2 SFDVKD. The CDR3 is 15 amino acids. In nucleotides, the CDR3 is TGTGCCACCAGCACAGGGGGCGCGGGGACCGGGGAGCTGTCTTTT. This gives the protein CATSTGGAGTGELSF.

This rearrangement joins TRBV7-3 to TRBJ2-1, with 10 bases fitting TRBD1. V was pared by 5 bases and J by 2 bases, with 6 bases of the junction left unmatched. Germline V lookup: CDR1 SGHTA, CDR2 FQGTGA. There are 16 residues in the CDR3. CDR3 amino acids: CASSPGTGATYNEQFF. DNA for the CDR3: TGTGCCAGCAGCCCGGGGACAGGGGCGACCTACAATGAGCAGTTCTTC.

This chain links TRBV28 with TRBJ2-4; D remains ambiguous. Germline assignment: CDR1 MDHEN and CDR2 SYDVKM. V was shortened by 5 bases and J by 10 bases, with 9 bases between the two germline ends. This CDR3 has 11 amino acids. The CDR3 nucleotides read TGTGCCAGCAGTGTAACCGGGATTCAGTACTTC. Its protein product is CASSVTGIQYF.

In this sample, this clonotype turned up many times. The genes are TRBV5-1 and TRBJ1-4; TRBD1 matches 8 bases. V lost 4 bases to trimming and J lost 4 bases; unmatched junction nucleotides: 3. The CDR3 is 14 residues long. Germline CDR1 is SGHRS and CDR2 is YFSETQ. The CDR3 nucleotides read TGCGCCAGCAGCGCGGGACAGGATAATGAAAAACTGTTTTTT. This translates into CASSAGQDNEKLFF.

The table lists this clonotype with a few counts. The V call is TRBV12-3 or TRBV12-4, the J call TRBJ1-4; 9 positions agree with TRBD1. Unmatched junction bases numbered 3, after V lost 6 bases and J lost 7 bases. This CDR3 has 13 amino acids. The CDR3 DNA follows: TGTGCCAGCAGACGGACAGGGGCTGAAAAACTGTTTTTT. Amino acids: CASRRTGAEKLFF.

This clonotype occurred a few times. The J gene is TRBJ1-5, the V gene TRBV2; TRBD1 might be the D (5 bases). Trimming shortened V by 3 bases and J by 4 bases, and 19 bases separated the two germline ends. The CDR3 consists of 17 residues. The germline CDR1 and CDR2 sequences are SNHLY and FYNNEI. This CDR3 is CASSDGDLGRVNQPQHF. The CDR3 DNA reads TGTGCCAGCAGTGACGGCGATTTGGGCAGGGTTAATCAGCCCCAGCATTTT.

In DNA form, the CDR3 reads TGTGCCAGCAGCCCAGGAGCGGGAGCCTACGAGCAGTACTTC. It yields the protein CASSPGAGAYEQYF. The chain has TRBV7-2 and TRBJ2-7; 8 bases are shared with TRBD2. Trimming removed 5 bases from V and 2 bases from J; junction bases left unmatched: 5. The germline V gene encodes CDR1 SGHTA and CDR2 FQGNSA. The CDR3 spans 14 residues.

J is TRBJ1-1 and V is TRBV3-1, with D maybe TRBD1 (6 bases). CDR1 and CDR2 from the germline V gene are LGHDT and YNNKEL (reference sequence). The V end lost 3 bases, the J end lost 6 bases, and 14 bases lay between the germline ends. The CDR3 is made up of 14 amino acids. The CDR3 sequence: CASSHRGKGAEAFF. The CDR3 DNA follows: TGTGCCAGCAGCCATAGGGGGAAAGGGGCTGAAGCTTTCTTT.

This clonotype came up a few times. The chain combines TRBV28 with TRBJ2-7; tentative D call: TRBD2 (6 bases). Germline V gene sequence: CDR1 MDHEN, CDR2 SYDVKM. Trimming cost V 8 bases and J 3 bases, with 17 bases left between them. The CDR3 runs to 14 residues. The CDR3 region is CASRGSGTYYEQYF. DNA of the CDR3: TGTGCCAGCCGCGGTAGCGGAACCTACTACGAGCAGTACTTC.

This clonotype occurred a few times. CDR3 DNA: TGCAGTGCCTCTAGCGGGAGGACGATCAACACCGGGGAGCTGTTTTTT. Protein product: CSASSGRTINTGELFF. This chain uses TRBV20-1 with TRBJ2-2, with TRBD2 matching 11 bases. Trimming removed 6 bases from V and 2 bases from J; junction bases left unmatched: 8. CDR1 DFQATT and CDR2 SNEGSKA come from the germline V gene (reference sequence). The CDR3 is made up of 16 amino acids.